This is a list of T cell receptor beta chains from one sample in a study of shared clonotypes between healthy human individuals. Sequencing used immunoSEQ multiplex PCR; TCRdb keeps in-frame clones, though not all of them. The table lists roughly 600,000 clones, roughly 98% of them singletons. The material sequenced was naive CD8+ T cells sorted from blood. The receptor source for this set is a young man in good health. Both conserved end residues are trimmed from each CDR3. Each record gives: V gene, CDR3 protein.

TRBV2,ASSDGSGLAKNIQY
TRBV7-2,ASSLSSTEAF
TRBV7-3,ASSLGTGGSRDTQY
TRBV28,ASSSTSSEQY
TRBV18,ASSYGSLAFSTDTQY
TRBV10-1,ASIMTVSPTDTQY
TRBV4-1,ASSQVPLGQETQY
TRBV28,ASSPLGISGNTIY
TRBV27,ASSPHVAVQF
TRBV5-1,ASSLELGSYEQY
TRBV6-1,ASNPRSYNEQF
TRBV30,AWSGMGQGTIY
TRBV6-5,ASSYGGTGGHEQY
TRBV28,ASSLSLAGDPLSPYEQY
TRBV5-1,ASSLVGTQGANYGYT
TRBV7-6,ASSLARGHYEQY
TRBV7-9,ASSSPGLAGVSDTQY
TRBV7-2,ASSLARLNEQY
TRBV9,ASSGGLAGHTGELF
TRBV10-2,ASSEYRQGSTPQH
TRBV9,ASSWGLGSYEQY
TRBV4-2,ASSPTSGEYNEQF
TRBV14,ASSQSHYEQY
TRBV5-1,ASSGAQTVGYNEQF
TRBV27,ASSRLTGTEDNEQF
TRBV9,ASSVDGTSGYNEQF
TRBV5-1,ASSLWAGTVNQETQY
TRBV20-1,SRGTEAF
TRBV7-7,ASSSADRGLNNEQF
TRBV7-9,ASSDDSYNEQF
TRBV7-9,ASSEINGPNTDTQY
TRBV7-9,ASSYEGTGGLSSYNEQF
TRBV15,ATSSGTSLYTDTQY
TRBV2,ASSHFQGGYT
TRBV5-4,ASRAVGAGGPVAEQY
TRBV27,ASSLRFAGSNQPQH
TRBV9,ASSLRGKTNTGELF
TRBV19,ASSTSGGINEQF
TRBV18,ASSRETGNTIY
TRBV15,ATSSDSTVQY
TRBV15,ATTLGGTDTQY
TRBV6-5,ASSGTSNEQF
TRBV28,ASSFGVQGGETQY
TRBV29-1,SVGTGGLDEQF
TRBV7-9,ASSSDRGYEQY
TRBV7-9,ASSNPQGYEQY
TRBV4-3,ASSRGRGDEQF
TRBV6-1,ASSGGQGGRDNEQF
TRBV5-8,ASSLFPGDSNEQF
TRBV20-1,LGPDGTEAF
TRBV5-1,ASSLGGYSYEQY
TRBV27,ASSSFILSSYNEQF
TRBV5-1,ASSPLGLAGTNTGELF
TRBV9,ASKDSGSTQY